The 28 T cell receptor beta chains in this list originate from one sample, sequenced in a study of blood T cell repertoires in COVID-19. Data came from immunoSEQ multiplex PCR; TCRdb stores just in-frame clones and leaves some out. The table includes approximately 70,000 clones, approximately 86% detected once. Source material: peripheral blood. Receptor source: a woman aged 60 to 75 with acute or convalescent COVID-19.

This chain uses TRBV21-1 with TRBJ2-7; the table's D call, TRBD2, was not checked against the DNA. TRBV21-1 is described as a pseudogene. The CDR3 is made up of 17 amino acids. The CDR3 loop reads CASSKGLAGANTYEQYF. CDR3 DNA: TGTGCCAGCAGCAAGGGACTAGCGGGGGCCAATACCTACGAGCAGTACTTC.

On this clone: The same CDR3 also results from other DNA sequences found in this sample. The CDR3, as DNA: TGTGCCAGCAGCTTAAGCGGGCGGGGCACCGGGGAGCTGTTTTTT. The encoded protein is CASSLSGRGTGELFF. The rearrangement uses TRBV7-3 and TRBJ2-2; D might be TRBD2 (6 bases). The CDR3 contains 15 residues. Germline V gives CDR1 SGHTA, CDR2 FQGTGA. V shed 1 base and J shed 4 bases, with 10 bases lying between them.

The chain employs TRBV5-1 and TRBJ1-2, with D tentatively TRBD1 (5 bases). This CDR3 region has 15 residues. Germline-derived CDR1 and CDR2 are SGHRS and YFSETQ. Trimming pared 2 bases from V and 4 bases from J, leaving 15 bases between. CDR3 amino acids: CASSFAGRGTYGYTF. CDR3 DNA: TGCGCCAGCAGCTTCGCAGGGCGGGGGACCTATGGCTACACCTTC.

The V and J genes are TRBV13 and TRBJ2-2, with 7 positions matching TRBD1. V shed 7 bases, J shed 8 bases, and the junction held 1 base outside the gene matches. The CDR3 is made up of 11 amino acids. In germline, CDR1 is PRHDT, CDR2 FYEKMQ (reference sequence). In DNA, the CDR3 is TGTGCCAGCACACAGGGGGGGGAGCTGTTTTTT. Protein sequence: CASTQGGELFF.

The V gene is TRBV18, the J gene TRBJ2-2, with 7 bases fitting TRBD1. Germline CDR1 KGHSH, CDR2 LQKENI. The CDR3 runs 16 residues. With 3 bases clipped from V and 4 bases from J, the junction kept 8 bases outside the gene matches. The DNA for the CDR3 is TGTGCCAGCTCACCCCCAGGGACAGCGATCACCGGGGAGCTGTTTTTT. It yields the protein CASSPPGTAITGELFF.

This sequence joins TRBV4-1 and TRBJ2-3; D might be TRBD2 (6 bases). With 5 bases removed from V and 2 bases from J, the gap between germline ends came to 17 bases. Germline V gene data show CDR1 as MGHRA and CDR2 as YSYEKL. The CDR3 is made up of 16 amino acids. The CDR3 DNA follows: TGCGCCAGCAGCGAAGTGCCGGGGGACGTCACAGATACGCAGTATTTT. This translates into CASSEVPGDVTDTQYF.

The V gene is TRBV5-8, the J gene TRBJ1-2; 8 bases map to TRBD1. Germline CDR1 is SGHTS and CDR2 is YDEGEE. This CDR3 region has 14 residues. With 0 bases clipped from V and 7 bases from J, the junction kept 5 bases outside the gene matches. The CDR3 spells CASSLAGTGAGYTF. The CDR3 nucleotides read TGTGCCAGCAGCTTGGCCGGGACAGGAGCTGGCTACACCTTC.

The J gene is TRBJ2-2, the V gene TRBV2; D may be TRBD1 (5 bases). Per germline, CDR1 SNHLY and CDR2 FYNNEI. The CDR3 has 14 amino acids. Trimming shortened V by 4 bases and J by 0 bases, and 6 bases separated the two germline ends. Here the CDR3 DNA reads TGTGCCAGCAGTGTACAGGCGAACACCGGGGAGCTGTTTTTT. Translating it yields CASSVQANTGELFF.

The chain combines TRBV13 with TRBJ2-7; D is uncertain. CDR1 and CDR2 from the germline V gene are PRHDT and FYEKMQ (reference sequence). The ends were cut back, 2 bases at V and 3 bases at J, with 5 bases in the middle. This CDR3 is built from 12 residues. The CDR3 bases are TGTGCCAGCAGCTTAACCGGCTACGAGCAGTACTTC. Translated, it gives CASSLTGYEQYF.

This chain joins TRBV4-1 and TRBJ2-7; D might be TRBD1 (5 bases). CDR3 size: 18 residues. V dropped 0 bases and J dropped 7 bases, with 25 bases sitting between them. Germline-derived CDR1 and CDR2 are MGHRA and YSYEKL. DNA of the CDR3: TGCGCCAGCAGCCAAGACCCCATGGGGCAGGGAAAACTACGGGAGCAGTACTTC. It translates to CASSQDPMGQGKLREQYF.

The chain links TRBV18 to TRBJ2-2; 13 bases are shared with TRBD2. The J segment lost 0 bases and the V segment lost 2 bases, leaving 0 bases of the junction unmatched. Germline V gene lookup returns CDR1 KGHSH and CDR2 LQKENI. CDR3 length: 17 residues. CDR3 protein: CASSPGLAGANTGELFF. The CDR3 coding sequence is TGTGCCAGCTCACCAGGACTAGCGGGGGCGAACACCGGGGAGCTGTTTTTT.

The rearrangement links TRBV4-1 to TRBJ2-3; D uncertain. The CDR3 has 15 amino acids. Germline V gene lookup returns CDR1 MGHRA and CDR2 YSYEKL. V was shortened by 4 bases and J by 1 base, with 12 bases between the two germline ends. This chain's CDR3 is CASSPGPLRTDTQYF. In DNA, the CDR3 is TGCGCCAGCAGCCCAGGTCCATTACGCACAGATACGCAGTATTTT.

V usage is TRBV9 and J usage is TRBJ2-1, with TRBD2 matching over 9 bases. V dropped 3 bases and J dropped 7; count of bases not matched to a gene: 5. Germline V gives CDR1 SGDLS, CDR2 YYNGEE. This CDR3 is built from 14 residues. CDR3 protein: CASSAASGGNEQFF. The CDR3 nucleotides are TGTGCCAGCAGCGCCGCCAGCGGGGGGAATGAGCAGTTCTTC.

The V call is TRBV6-5, the J call TRBJ1-1, with TRBD1 matching over 7 bases. The CDR3 sequence is 13 residues long. J gave up 1 base and V 10 bases, and 6 bases lay outside the gene matches. The germline V gene encodes CDR1 MNHEY and CDR2 SVGAGI. The CDR3 protein is CATGRGRNTEAFF. Here the CDR3 DNA reads TGTGCCACCGGGAGGGGGCGGAACACTGAAGCTTTCTTT.

In DNA, the CDR3 is TGTGCCACCAGTATCACTTCCGGGATCGGGCACACTGAAGCTTTCTTT. Its protein product is CATSITSGIGHTEAFF. The chain employs TRBV15 and TRBJ1-1; D unresolved. V was shortened by 6 bases and J by 3 bases, with 20 bases between the two germline ends. The CDR3 extends over 16 amino acids. CDR1 is LNHNV, CDR2 YYDKDF, per germline (reference sequence).

This clone was picked up a small number of times. The CDR3 region is CASSLHPAYEQYF. The CDR3 DNA reads as TGTGCCAGCAGCTTGCACCCAGCCTACGAGCAGTACTTC. The chain has TRBV5-4 and TRBJ2-7; D ambiguous. This CDR3 region has 13 residues. V was clipped by 1 base and J by 2 bases, with 7 bases between them. The germline CDR1 and CDR2 sequences are SGHNT and YYREEE (reference sequence). The complete variable domain, with remaining parts taken from reference TRBV5-4 and TRBJ2-7, reads ETGVTQSPTHLIKTRGQQVTLRCSSQSGHNTVSWYQQALGQGPQFIFQYYREEENGRGNFPPRFSGLQFPNYSSELNVNALELDDSALYLCASSLHPAYEQYFGPGTRLTVT.

The genes are TRBV5-4 and TRBJ1-2; 12 bases fit TRBD1. Germline V gives CDR1 SGHNT, CDR2 YYREEE (reference sequence). V was pared by 2 bases and J by 8 bases, with 10 bases of the junction left unmatched. The CDR3 runs 16 residues. As DNA, the CDR3 is TGTGCCAGCAGCTTACCACCGGGACAGGGGGCGCAGGGCTACACCTTC. It translates to CASSLPPGQGAQGYTF.

This chain connects TRBV4-1 to TRBJ1-2; D is undetermined. The germline V gene has CDR1 MGHRA and CDR2 YSYEKL. The ends were cut back, 4 bases at V and 8 bases at J, with 20 bases in the middle. The CDR3 extends over 15 amino acids. The CDR3 is CASSLLRSETIGYTF. For the CDR3, the DNA is TGCGCCAGCAGCCTCCTCCGGTCGGAAACTATAGGCTACACCTTC.

The chain joins TRBV9 to TRBJ2-3, with 7 bases fitting TRBD2. Germline V gene data show CDR1 as SGDLS and CDR2 as YYNGEE. This CDR3 spans 15 amino acids. The junction had 11 bases not matched to a gene; V was cut back by 4 bases and J by 6 bases. CDR3 sequence: CASSSSGAHPDTQYF. In nucleotides, the CDR3 is TGTGCCAGCAGCTCCAGCGGGGCCCATCCGGATACGCAGTATTTT.

This chain joins TRBV3-1 (or the pseudogene TRBV3-2) and TRBJ1-3, with TRBD1 as a possible D gene (6 bases). The length of the CDR3 is 17 residues. The V and J ends lost 2 bases and 1 base respectively, with 15 bases between them. Germline values: CDR1 LGHDT, CDR2 YNNKEL (reference sequence). The CDR3 DNA sequence: TGTGCCAGCAGCCAAAGACTTATGGGGACATCTGGAAACACCATATATTTT. It yields the protein CASSQRLMGTSGNTIYF.

CDR3 region: CASRSRGNSPLHF. In DNA, the CDR3 is TGTGCCAGCAGAAGCAGGGGTAATTCACCCCTCCACTTT. V gene TRBV3-1 (or the pseudogene TRBV3-2) combines with J gene TRBJ1-6; the D gene is possibly TRBD1 (6 bases). Germline CDR1 and CDR2: LGHDT and YNNKEL (reference sequence). CDR3 size: 13 residues. The ends were cut back, 6 bases at V and 6 bases at J, with 9 bases in the middle.

The rearrangement links TRBV24-1 to TRBJ2-7, with unresolved D. Trimming left V 8 bases short and J 1 base short, with 17 bases between. The CDR3 loop spans 15 amino acids. CDR1 is KGHDR, CDR2 SFDVKD, per germline. The CDR3 nucleotides read TGTGCCACCATGCGACCTTTGGCGGAGTCCTACGAGCAGTACTTC. Its protein product is CATMRPLAESYEQYF.

The rearrangement uses TRBV27 and TRBJ2-2; D is ambiguous. This CDR3 comprises 13 residues. Germline V gene sequence: CDR1 MNHEY, CDR2 SMNVEV (reference sequence). Trimming removed 6 bases from V and 0 bases from J, with 5 bases in between. The DNA for the CDR3 is TGTGCCAGCAGCAAATCGAACACCGGGGAGCTGTTTTTT. Protein product: CASSKSNTGELFF.

The chain carries TRBV10-3 and TRBJ2-2; D possibly corresponds to TRBD1 (5 bases). This CDR3 spans 15 amino acids. V lost 0 bases to trimming and J lost 8 bases, with 13 bases between them. The germline gives CDR1 ENHRY, CDR2 SYGVKD. CDR3 sequence: CAISESPQGKGELFF. In DNA form, the CDR3 reads TGTGCCATCAGTGAGTCGCCCCAGGGAAAAGGGGAGCTGTTTTTT.

The chain is built from TRBV28 and TRBJ2-2; the D gene is possibly TRBD1 (5 bases). The V end lost 8 bases, the J end lost 3 bases, and 25 bases lay between the germline ends. CDR1 is MDHEN and CDR2 is SYDVKM in the germline V gene. The CDR3 sequence is 18 residues long. The CDR3 nucleotides are TGTGCCAGCGGATCCTGGGGCGGACGGTTATCGGACACCGGGGAGCTGTTTTTT. As protein: CASGSWGGRLSDTGELFF.

CDR3 nucleotide sequence: TGCGCCAGCAGCTTGGCCCTGGAAACTAGCGGTTTTTCGGAGACCCAGTACTTC. Amino acid sequence: CASSLALETSGFSETQYF. The J gene is TRBJ2-5, the V gene TRBV5-1, with 8 bases matching TRBD2. The junction had 15 bases not matched to a gene; V was cut back by 0 bases and J by 5 bases. This CDR3 region has 18 residues. CDR1 SGHRS and CDR2 YFSETQ come from the germline V gene.

Concerning this clone itself: At one boundary the junction diverges from the germline segment, which might be a read error. The chain has TRBV7-2 and TRBJ1-1, with a weak D call TRBD1 (6 bases). Looked up from germline, CDR1 is SGHTA and CDR2 is FQGNSA. This CDR3 contains 15 residues. The DNA for the CDR3 is TGTGCCAGCAACTTAGAGGGGGGGATTGGCACTGAAGCTTTCTTT. This translates into CASNLEGGIGTEAFF.

V is TRBV6-1 and J is TRBJ2-7, with 7 bases that match TRBD2. V lost 0 bases, J lost 5 bases, and 4 bases stayed unmatched. Germline values: CDR1 MNHNS, CDR2 SASEGT. CDR3 length equals 14 residues. CDR3 in DNA: TGTGCCAGCAGTGAAGCTCGGGGGAGGGACGAGCAGTACTTC. This gives the protein CASSEARGRDEQYF.